The sequence of this T cell receptor beta chain was determined in a study of blood T cell repertoires in COVID-19. Study as a whole: Researchers got acute and convalescent COVID-19 samples from the United States, Italy and Spain. T cells, B-cell-depleted T cells, or PBMCs supplied cDNA or gDNA.

Per the original methods: By means of reference gene primer amplification, nucleated cell counts were estimated. Method: immunoSEQ multiplex PCR; TCRdb's copy keeps in-frame clones and lacks some. That table furnishes V, J and clone size, whereas the DNA furnished D and trimming. Of hundreds of thousands of clones in the sample, about four fifths were seen once. The length of the CDR3 is 16 residues. Trimming cost V 2 bases and J 6 bases, with 18 bases left between them. CDR1 is SGHNT, CDR2 YYREEE, per germline (reference sequence). The V and J genes are TRBV5-4 and TRBJ2-1; D not resolved. This receptor was taken from a man aged 80 or over with acute or convalescent COVID-19. Source material: peripheral blood. CDR3 sequence (DNA): TGTGCCAGCAGCTTAAATGTGGCTCCCATTTCCAATGAGCAGTTCTTC. This sequence encodes CASSLNVAPISNEQFF.